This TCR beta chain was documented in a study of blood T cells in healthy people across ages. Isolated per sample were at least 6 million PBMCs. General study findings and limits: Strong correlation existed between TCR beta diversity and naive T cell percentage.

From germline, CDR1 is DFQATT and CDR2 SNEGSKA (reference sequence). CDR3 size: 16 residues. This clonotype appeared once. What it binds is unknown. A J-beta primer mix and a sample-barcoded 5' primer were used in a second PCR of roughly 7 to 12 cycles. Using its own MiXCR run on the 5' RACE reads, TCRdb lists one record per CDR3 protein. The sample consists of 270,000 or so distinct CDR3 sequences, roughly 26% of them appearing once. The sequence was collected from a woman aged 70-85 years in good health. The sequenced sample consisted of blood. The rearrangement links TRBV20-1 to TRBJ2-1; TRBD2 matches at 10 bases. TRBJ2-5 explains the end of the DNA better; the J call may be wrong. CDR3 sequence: CSAPSPGLAWQETQYF. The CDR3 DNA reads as TGCAGTGCTCCTTCTCCGGGACTAGCGTGGCAAGAGACCCAGTACTTC.